This is a list of T cell receptor beta chains from one sample in a study of blood T cell repertoires in COVID-19. TCRdb keeps only in-frame clones here, not all; method: immunoSEQ multiplex PCR. The sample records 200,000 to 300,000 clones, 84% being singletons. Sequencing was carried out using peripheral blood. These receptors came from a man between 35 and 55 years old who had recovered from COVID-19. CDR3s include the opening cysteine and the closing phenylalanine or tryptophan. The D gene is left open where the match is weak. Expanded clones get a size class; other rows say once, few or many, or leave the size out.

abundance: -; v_gene: TRBV11-3; j_gene: TRBJ2-7; d_gene: -; CDR3nt: TGTGCCAGCAGGTGGAAGACAGGTCAGGAGCAGTACTTC; CDR3aa: CASRWKTGQEQYF
abundance: -; v_gene: TRBV18; j_gene: TRBJ2-3; d_gene: -; CDR3nt: TGTGCCAGCTCCGAGTTCACAGGGATGAGCGGCACAGATACGCAGTATTTT; CDR3aa: CASSEFTGMSGTDTQYF
abundance: -; v_gene: TRBV7-2; j_gene: TRBJ1-5; d_gene: -; CDR3nt: TGTGCCAGCAGCTTAGCACAGAACCAACAGCCCCAGCATTTT; CDR3aa: CASSLAQNQQPQHF
abundance: -; v_gene: TRBV5-1; j_gene: TRBJ2-5; d_gene: -; CDR3nt: TGCGCCAGCAGCTTGGGGGACTTCAAGCACCAAGAGACCCAGTACTTC; CDR3aa: CASSLGDFKHQETQYF
abundance: -; v_gene: TRBV14; j_gene: TRBJ2-1; d_gene: TRBD1; CDR3nt: TGTGCCAGCAGCCTGAGACAGGGGTCCTACAATGAGCAGTTCTTC; CDR3aa: CASSLRQGSYNEQFF
abundance: -; v_gene: TRBV6-4; j_gene: TRBJ1-2; d_gene: -; CDR3nt: TGTGCCAGCAGTGTGGGCTTTGGCTATGGCTACACCTTC; CDR3aa: CASSVGFGYGYTF
abundance: -; v_gene: TRBV6-5; j_gene: TRBJ2-7; d_gene: TRBD1; CDR3nt: TGTGCCAGCAGGCGGACAGGATACTACGAGCAGTACTTC; CDR3aa: CASRRTGYYEQYF
abundance: -; v_gene: TRBV6-6; j_gene: TRBJ2-5; d_gene: -; CDR3nt: TGTGCCAGCAGTTCTACAGCCCAAGAGACCCAGTACTTC; CDR3aa: CASSSTAQETQYF
abundance: -; v_gene: TRBV29-1; j_gene: TRBJ1-1; d_gene: -; CDR3nt: TGCAGCGTTCCCGCTCCGGGGGATGAAGCTTTCTTT; CDR3aa: CSVPAPGDEAFF
abundance: -; v_gene: TRBV30; j_gene: TRBJ2-5; d_gene: TRBD2; CDR3nt: TGTGCCTGGACTGTCGGGACTAGCGTGCTGGAGACCCAGTACTTC; CDR3aa: CAWTVGTSVLETQYF
abundance: -; v_gene: TRBV6-5; j_gene: TRBJ2-7; d_gene: TRBD1; CDR3nt: TGTGCCAGCAGTCAGGGACAGTCTTACGAGCAGTACTTC; CDR3aa: CASSQGQSYEQYF
abundance: -; v_gene: TRBV27; j_gene: TRBJ2-1; d_gene: TRBD2; CDR3nt: TGTGCCAGCAGTGTTATCCCCTCTAGCGGAAATGAGCAGTTCTTC; CDR3aa: CASSVIPSSGNEQFF
abundance: few; v_gene: TRBV7-2; j_gene: TRBJ1-5; d_gene: -; CDR3nt: TGTGCCAGCAGCTTAGTTCAAGGGGCTGAACAGCCCCAGCATTTT; CDR3aa: CASSLVQGAEQPQHF
abundance: -; v_gene: TRBV6-6; j_gene: TRBJ2-7; d_gene: -; CDR3nt: TGTGCCAGCAGCTTCCGGGACACCTACGAGCAGTACTTC; CDR3aa: CASSFRDTYEQYF
abundance: -; v_gene: TRBV6-1; j_gene: TRBJ2-3; d_gene: -; CDR3nt: TGTGCCAGCAGTGAAGCGTTTCAAAGCACAGATACGCAGTATTTT; CDR3aa: CASSEAFQSTDTQYF
abundance: -; v_gene: TRBV10-3; j_gene: TRBJ2-7; d_gene: TRBD1; CDR3nt: TGTGCCATCAGCGGGACAGGGGGCCCCGCAGCCCGCGAGCAGTACTTC; CDR3aa: CAISGTGGPAAREQYF
abundance: -; v_gene: TRBV18; j_gene: TRBJ1-2; d_gene: -; CDR3nt: TGTGCCAGCTCACGCGGTCCTAACTATGGCTACACCTTC; CDR3aa: CASSRGPNYGYTF
abundance: -; v_gene: TRBV5-1; j_gene: TRBJ1-1; d_gene: TRBD1; CDR3nt: TGCGCCAGCAGCGGAGGACAGGGGGCTAACACTGAAGCTTTCTTT; CDR3aa: CASSGGQGANTEAFF
abundance: -; v_gene: TRBV27; j_gene: TRBJ1-1; d_gene: TRBD1; CDR3nt: TGTGCCAGCACCAAGACAGGGGCGGCAACTGAAGCTTTCTTT; CDR3aa: CASTKTGAATEAFF
abundance: -; v_gene: TRBV4-1; j_gene: TRBJ1-1; d_gene: -; CDR3nt: TGCGCCAGCAGCCAAGATCACAGGTACACTGAAGCTTTCTTT; CDR3aa: CASSQDHRYTEAFF
abundance: -; v_gene: TRBV18; j_gene: TRBJ1-1; d_gene: TRBD1; CDR3nt: TGTGCCAGCTCCCCCCGGACAGGGATGAACACTGAAGCTTTCTTT; CDR3aa: CASSPRTGMNTEAFF
abundance: -; v_gene: TRBV19; j_gene: TRBJ1-2; d_gene: -; CDR3nt: TGTGCCAGTAGTATTGGGACACACTATGGCTACACCTTC; CDR3aa: CASSIGTHYGYTF
abundance: -; v_gene: TRBV5-4; j_gene: TRBJ2-7; d_gene: TRBD1; CDR3nt: TGTGCCAGCAGCGGACAGGGGAACGAGCAGTACTTC; CDR3aa: CASSGQGNEQYF
abundance: -; v_gene: TRBV12-3/TRBV12-4; j_gene: TRBJ2-1; d_gene: -; CDR3nt: TGTGCCAGCAGTTACCGTGGCGAGCAGTTCTTC; CDR3aa: CASSYRGEQFF
abundance: -; v_gene: TRBV7-9; j_gene: TRBJ1-2; d_gene: TRBD1; CDR3nt: TGTGCCAGCAGCCCGACCGGGACAGATTCCCACTATGGCTACACCTTC; CDR3aa: CASSPTGTDSHYGYTF
abundance: -; v_gene: TRBV19; j_gene: TRBJ1-2; d_gene: TRBD1; CDR3nt: TGTGCCAGTAGTGGTCCTCCAGGGGGAAGAGGAGATGGCTACACCTTC; CDR3aa: CASSGPPGGRGDGYTF
abundance: -; v_gene: TRBV7-2; j_gene: TRBJ2-1; d_gene: -; CDR3nt: TGTGCCAGCAGGGCGGGACCCGGCTACAATGAGCAGTTCTTC; CDR3aa: CASRAGPGYNEQFF
abundance: -; v_gene: TRBV6-5; j_gene: TRBJ2-1; d_gene: -; CDR3nt: TGTGCCAGCAGTTACCTTAGAAGCTCCTACAATGAGCAGTTCTTC; CDR3aa: CASSYLRSSYNEQFF
abundance: -; v_gene: TRBV13; j_gene: TRBJ1-2; d_gene: -; CDR3nt: TGTGCCAGCAGCTTAGGCACGGGATATGGCTACACCTTC; CDR3aa: CASSLGTGYGYTF
abundance: -; v_gene: TRBV14; j_gene: TRBJ2-3; d_gene: -; CDR3nt: TGTGCCAGCAGCCAGGGACTGGACACTAGCACAGATACGCAGTATTTT; CDR3aa: CASSQGLDTSTDTQYF
abundance: -; v_gene: TRBV7-2; j_gene: TRBJ1-5; d_gene: -; CDR3nt: TGTGCCAGCAGCTTAAAAGCAGGGCCACAGCCCCAGCATTTT; CDR3aa: CASSLKAGPQPQHF
abundance: -; v_gene: TRBV18; j_gene: TRBJ2-1; d_gene: TRBD1; CDR3nt: TGTGCCAGCTCACCGCTACCGGACAGGGTGGGCAATGAGCAGTTCTTC; CDR3aa: CASSPLPDRVGNEQFF
abundance: -; v_gene: TRBV7-7; j_gene: TRBJ2-5; d_gene: TRBD2; CDR3nt: TGTGCTAGCAGCTTACCGCGGATGGAGCGGGGGGGCGTTGGGACCCAGTACTTC; CDR3aa: CASSLPRMERGGVGTQYF
abundance: -; v_gene: TRBV5-1; j_gene: TRBJ2-7; d_gene: TRBD2; CDR3nt: TGCGCCAGCAGCCAAGCGGGGAGCAGCTACGAGCAGTACTTC; CDR3aa: CASSQAGSSYEQYF
abundance: -; v_gene: TRBV25-1; j_gene: TRBJ2-7; d_gene: TRBD2; CDR3nt: TGTGCCAGCAGCGGGACTAGCGGAACCTACGAGCAGTACTTC; CDR3aa: CASSGTSGTYEQYF
abundance: -; v_gene: TRBV14; j_gene: TRBJ2-7; d_gene: TRBD1; CDR3nt: TGTGCCAGCAGTCACGGGACAGGGACGTACGAGCAGTACTTC; CDR3aa: CASSHGTGTYEQYF
abundance: -; v_gene: TRBV5-4; j_gene: TRBJ1-1; d_gene: TRBD1; CDR3nt: TGTGCCAGCAGCCGCCGCCAAGGACAGGGAGAAGCTTTCTTT; CDR3aa: CASSRRQGQGEAFF
abundance: -; v_gene: TRBV2; j_gene: TRBJ2-3; d_gene: -; CDR3nt: TGTGCCAGCAGCGCCTGGGGGGGGCGCACAGATACGCAGTATTTT; CDR3aa: CASSAWGGRTDTQYF
abundance: -; v_gene: TRBV4-1; j_gene: TRBJ2-7; d_gene: TRBD1; CDR3nt: TGCGCCAGCAGCCAAGAACCGAGACAGGGGGCCTACGAGCAGTACTTC; CDR3aa: CASSQEPRQGAYEQYF
abundance: -; v_gene: TRBV6-5; j_gene: TRBJ1-2; d_gene: -; CDR3nt: TGTGCCAGCAGTTTTGACAGAATCAACTATGGCTACACCTTC; CDR3aa: CASSFDRINYGYTF
abundance: -; v_gene: TRBV28; j_gene: TRBJ1-5; d_gene: TRBD1; CDR3nt: TGTGCCAGCAGTGGGGCCGGGACAGGGGTTCAGCCCCAGCATTTT; CDR3aa: CASSGAGTGVQPQHF
abundance: few; v_gene: TRBV5-1; j_gene: TRBJ1-2; d_gene: TRBD1; CDR3nt: TGCGCCAGCAGCTGGGGACAGGGGGCAGACTATGGCTACACCTTC; CDR3aa: CASSWGQGADYGYTF
abundance: -; v_gene: TRBV10-3; j_gene: TRBJ1-1; d_gene: -; CDR3nt: TGTGCCACCGGGCGGGGTAGTGTGACTGAAGCTTTCTTT; CDR3aa: CATGRGSVTEAFF
abundance: -; v_gene: TRBV11-3; j_gene: TRBJ2-2; d_gene: TRBD2; CDR3nt: TGTGCCAGCAGCTTAAGAGCGGGGTTGAACACCGGGGAGCTGTTTTTT; CDR3aa: CASSLRAGLNTGELFF
abundance: -; v_gene: TRBV5-5; j_gene: TRBJ2-5; d_gene: TRBD1; CDR3nt: TGTGCCAGCAGCTTCAGGGGGCTAGGGGAGACCCAGTACTTC; CDR3aa: CASSFRGLGETQYF
abundance: -; v_gene: TRBV4-3; j_gene: TRBJ2-3; d_gene: -; CDR3nt: TGCGCCAGCAGCCTACAGGGCACAGATACGCAGTATTTT; CDR3aa: CASSLQGTDTQYF